This passage covers 17 T cell receptor beta chains from one sample sequenced in a study of blood T cell repertoires in COVID-19. Measured with immunoSEQ multiplex PCR; TCRdb has only the in-frame clones, and not every one. The table shows roughly 100,000 clones, with about nine tenths occurring only once. Sequenced: peripheral blood. The receptors come from a woman aged 45 to 65 with COVID-19, enrolled during active disease.

The rearrangement uses TRBV12-3 or TRBV12-4 and TRBJ1-6; D remains ambiguous. CDR3 size: 13 residues. The V gene lost 6 bases and the J gene lost 9 bases, with 12 bases spanning the gap. The CDR3 nucleotides read TGTGCCAGCAGATCCACCGGCGGTTCACCCCTCCACTTT. This codes for CASRSTGGSPLHF.

The chain employs TRBV6-2 or TRBV6-3 and TRBJ1-1; D unclear. The V gene lost 3 bases and the J gene lost 7 bases, with 15 bases spanning the gap. The CDR3 contains 14 residues. CDR1 is MNHEY, CDR2 SVGEGT, per germline. CDR3 coding DNA: TGTGCCAGCAGTTATCCCACCACCGACTATGAAGCTTTCTTT. Its protein product is CASSYPTTDYEAFF.

As for this clone: One end of the junction varies from germline; a read error may be responsible. The CDR3 region has the DNA TGTGCCACCGGCAGGGCGGACAGGGGGTTGAATTCACCCCTCCACTTT. The encoded protein is CATGRADRGLNSPLHF. The chain has TRBV15 and TRBJ1-6; TRBD1 matches 10 bases. Looked up from germline, CDR1 is LNHNV and CDR2 is YYDKDF (reference sequence). The CDR3 extends over 16 amino acids. Full variable domain (outside the CDR3, taken from reference TRBV15 and TRBJ1-6): DAMVIQNPRYQVTQFGKPVTLSCSQTLNHNVMYWYQQKSSQAPKLLFHYYDKDFNNEADTPDNFQSRRPNTSFCFLDIRSPGLGDTAMYLCATGRADRGLNSPLHFGNGTRLTVT.

V gene TRBV2 combines with J gene TRBJ2-6; tentative D call: TRBD1 (5 bases). Germline V gives CDR1 SNHLY, CDR2 FYNNEI. The CDR3 contains 16 residues. V was pared by 2 bases and J by 0 bases, with 8 bases between. CDR3 in amino acids: CASSELGASGANVLTF. For the CDR3, the DNA is TGTGCCAGCAGTGAACTAGGGGCCTCTGGGGCCAACGTCCTGACTTTC.

The gene calls are TRBV7-6 and TRBJ2-1; 11 bases agree with TRBD2. This CDR3 is 16 amino acids long. Per the germline V gene, CDR1 is SGHVS and CDR2 is FNYEAQ. Trimming cost V 5 bases and J 6 bases; bases outside gene matches: 9. DNA of the CDR3: TGTGCCAGCAGCATCATTCTAGCGGGGGGCCGCAATGAGCAGTTCTTC. The encoded protein is CASSIILAGGRNEQFF. Full variable domain (remainder filled in from reference TRBV7-6 and TRBJ2-1): GAGVSQSPRYKVTKRGQDVALRCDPISGHVSLYWYRQALGQGPEFLTYFNYEAQQDKSGLPNDRFSAERPEGSISTLTIQRTEQRDSAMYRCASSIILAGGRNEQFFGPGTRLTVL.

Written as DNA, the CDR3 is TGCGCCACCCCACACACAGGGGAGGAAGCTTTCTTT. Amino acids: CATPHTGEEAFF. The chain has TRBV5-1 and TRBJ1-1; TRBD1 matches 7 bases. V dropped 9 bases and J dropped 8; count of bases not matched to a gene: 10. CDR1 is SGHRS and CDR2 is YFSETQ in the germline V gene. The CDR3 length is 12 residues. The whole variable domain, remainder taken from reference TRBV5-1 and TRBJ1-1, is KAGVTQTPRYLIKTRGQQVTLSCSPISGHRSVSWYQQTPGQGLQFLFEYFSETQRNKGNFPGRFSGRQFSNSRSEMNVSTLELGDSALYLCATPHTGEEAFFGQGTRLTVV.

The rearrangement uses TRBV5-4 and TRBJ2-1; D is possibly TRBD1 (6 bases). The CDR3 totals 14 residues. CDR1 SGHNT and CDR2 YYREEE come from the germline V gene (reference sequence). V dropped 2 bases and J dropped 2 bases, with 8 bases sitting between them. Written as DNA, the CDR3 is TGTGCCAGCAGCTTCCAGGGGACCTACAATGAGCAGTTCTTC. The encoded protein is CASSFQGTYNEQFF.

The CDR3: CASSLMGILPSMNTEAFF. In DNA, the CDR3 is TGTGCCAGCAGTTTAATGGGCATACTTCCGAGTATGAACACTGAAGCTTTCTTT. This chain joins TRBV28 and TRBJ1-1; D is unclear. Germline lookup yields CDR1 MDHEN and CDR2 SYDVKM. CDR3 length: 18 residues. Trimming removed 2 bases at V and 0 bases at J, with 19 bases between.

The chain couples TRBV5-1 to TRBJ2-3, with 10 bases lining up with TRBD2. Trimming cost V 0 bases and J 0 bases; bases outside gene matches: 7. CDR1 and CDR2 (germline): SGHRS, YFSETQ. This CDR3 has 18 residues. The CDR3 here is CASSLAASGGISTDTQYF. In nucleotides, the CDR3 is TGCGCCAGCAGCTTGGCGGCTAGCGGGGGAATTAGCACAGATACGCAGTATTTT.

The chain uses TRBV18 and TRBJ2-1; 9 bases are shared with TRBD2. Looked up from germline, CDR1 is KGHSH and CDR2 is LQKENI. The CDR3 consists of 15 residues. The J segment lost 0 bases and the V segment lost 4 bases, leaving 1 base of the junction unmatched. The CDR3 nucleotides are TGTGCCAGCTCACATAGCGGGGGCTCCTACAATGAGCAGTTCTTC. This translates into CASSHSGGSYNEQFF.

This clone was seen just once. The chain uses TRBV7-9 and TRBJ2-3; 7 nucleotides line up with TRBD2. V gave up 1 base and J gave up 0 bases; unmatched junction bases: 4. Germline CDR1 and CDR2: SEHNR and FQNEAQ (reference sequence). There are 16 residues in the CDR3. The CDR3 reads CASSLEVGGSTDTQYF. The CDR3 coding sequence is TGTGCCAGCAGCTTAGAGGTGGGGGGGAGCACAGATACGCAGTATTTT.

The chain links TRBV5-1 to TRBJ1-5; 9 nucleotides agree with TRBD1. The V gene end was trimmed by 7 bases and the J gene end by 4 bases; junction bases not matched to a gene: 6. Germline assignment: CDR1 SGHRS and CDR2 YFSETQ. The CDR3 is 14 residues long. DNA of the CDR3: TGCGCCAGCCGCCCTGGACAGGGGAATCAGCCCCAGCATTTT. It codes for CASRPGQGNQPQHF. The entire variable domain, with the rest obtained from reference TRBV5-1 and TRBJ1-5, is as follows: KAGVTQTPRYLIKTRGQQVTLSCSPISGHRSVSWYQQTPGQGLQFLFEYFSETQRNKGNFPGRFSGRQFSNSRSEMNVSTLELGDSALYLCASRPGQGNQPQHFGDGTRLSIL.

This chain links TRBV3-1 (or the pseudogene TRBV3-2) with TRBJ2-3; 12 bases are a match to TRBD2. The CDR3 runs to 16 residues. V trimming: 4 bases; J trimming: 4 bases; junction bases outside the gene matches: 6. The germline CDR1 and CDR2 sequences are LGHDT and YNNKEL (reference sequence). The CDR3 coding sequence is TGTGCCAGCAGCCCGGCTAGCGGGGGGGCGTCAGATACGCAGTATTTT. It encodes CASSPASGGASDTQYF.

This sequence joins TRBV12-3 or TRBV12-4 and TRBJ1-2, with TRBD1 identical over 9 bases. The CDR3 consists of 13 residues. V lost 10 bases, J lost 8 bases, and 11 bases stayed unmatched. The DNA of the CDR3 is TGTGCCACCACAAAGGGACAGGGCCACGGCTACACCTTC. As protein: CATTKGQGHGYTF.

This sequence joins TRBV5-1 and TRBJ2-2, with TRBD1 identical over 10 bases. The CDR3 has 18 amino acids. Per germline, CDR1 SGHRS and CDR2 YFSETQ. Trimming cost V 1 base and J 5 bases; bases outside gene matches: 11. The CDR3 DNA reads as TGCGCCAGCAGCTTGACACGACAGGGGGCGAGTTTGACCGGGGAGCTGTTTTTT. This translates into CASSLTRQGASLTGELFF. Full variable domain (missing parts from reference TRBV5-1 and TRBJ2-2): KAGVTQTPRYLIKTRGQQVTLSCSPISGHRSVSWYQQTPGQGLQFLFEYFSETQRNKGNFPGRFSGRQFSNSRSEMNVSTLELGDSALYLCASSLTRQGASLTGELFFGEGSRLTVL.

In this sample, this clone turned up a few times. The rearrangement links TRBV5-1 to TRBJ2-1, with TRBD2 identical over 7 bases. CDR3 size: 16 residues. V dropped 0 bases and J dropped 9; count of bases not matched to a gene: 12. From germline, CDR1 is SGHRS and CDR2 YFSETQ. CDR3 region: CASSLAGLAERGEQFF. CDR3 DNA sequence: TGCGCCAGCAGCTTGGCGGGGCTAGCGGAGAGGGGTGAGCAGTTCTTC.

This chain connects TRBV28 to TRBJ1-6; 7 bases map to TRBD1. CDR1 and CDR2 (germline): MDHEN, SYDVKM. V lost 2 bases and J lost 8; bases outside the gene matches: 0. The CDR3 spans 13 residues. In DNA, the CDR3 is TGTGCCAGCAGTTTAACAGGGGATTCACCCCTCCACTTT. This gives the protein CASSLTGDSPLHF.